The rows below give T cell receptor beta chains drawn from one sample of a study of CD8 T cells in Susac syndrome. TCRdb re-called the immunoSEQ multiplex PCR reads through MiXCR, storing one row per CDR3 protein. Counted here are some 400,000 distinct CDR3 sequences, 75% to 90% occurring once; the ten biggest clones make up 0.09% to 0.15%. Input material: CD8+ T cells from PBMCs. All receptors derive from a human donor with multiple sclerosis. Each CDR3 is given with its conserved first and last residue. Each record gives: V gene, J gene, D gene, CDR3 protein. A D gene is named only where the DNA matches it firmly.

v_gene: TRBV27
j_gene: TRBJ2-3
d_gene: TRBD2
CDR3aa: CASSLEASGRQDTQYF

v_gene: TRBV28
j_gene: TRBJ2-1
d_gene: -
CDR3aa: CASRPNPSVFYYNEQFF

v_gene: TRBV5-1
j_gene: TRBJ1-2
d_gene: -
CDR3aa: CASSPPTAFGGYTF

v_gene: TRBV6-5
j_gene: TRBJ2-3
d_gene: -
CDR3aa: CASSYSPGVGTDTQYF

v_gene: TRBV4-1
j_gene: TRBJ2-3
d_gene: -
CDR3aa: CASSLLHGPDTQYF

v_gene: TRBV19
j_gene: TRBJ1-3
d_gene: -
CDR3aa: CASSARQKSSGNTIYF

v_gene: TRBV30
j_gene: TRBJ2-3
d_gene: TRBD2
CDR3aa: CAGTTAAGGSTDTQYF

v_gene: TRBV4-1
j_gene: TRBJ1-4
d_gene: TRBD1
CDR3aa: CASSQAGTGVLGTNEKLFF

v_gene: TRBV2
j_gene: TRBJ1-5
d_gene: -
CDR3aa: CASSEGTVVNQPQHF

v_gene: TRBV5-6
j_gene: TRBJ1-5
d_gene: TRBD1
CDR3aa: CASSFGTGGDQPQHF

v_gene: TRBV9
j_gene: TRBJ2-1
d_gene: -
CDR3aa: CASSSPPSRDGVHNHNEQFF

v_gene: TRBV12-3/TRBV12-4
j_gene: TRBJ2-4
d_gene: TRBD1
CDR3aa: CASSPGQGLSKNIQYF

v_gene: TRBV24-1
j_gene: TRBJ2-3
d_gene: -
CDR3aa: CATSYAGDTQYF

v_gene: TRBV12-3/TRBV12-4
j_gene: TRBJ2-7
d_gene: TRBD2
CDR3aa: CASSRPGLAPEQYF

v_gene: TRBV27
j_gene: TRBJ2-7
d_gene: TRBD2
CDR3aa: CASSPPGGAAYEQYF

v_gene: TRBV7-9
j_gene: TRBJ1-1
d_gene: -
CDR3aa: CASSTQGGTEAFF

v_gene: TRBV20-1
j_gene: TRBJ1-2
d_gene: -
CDR3aa: CSASSFWGGYTF

v_gene: TRBV6-5
j_gene: TRBJ2-7
d_gene: -
CDR3aa: CASFPQFDSYEQYF

v_gene: TRBV6-2/TRBV6-3
j_gene: TRBJ2-5
d_gene: TRBD2
CDR3aa: CASSYRTSGDETQYF

v_gene: TRBV4-1
j_gene: TRBJ1-1
d_gene: -
CDR3aa: CASSQDEGVGTEAFF

v_gene: TRBV25-1
j_gene: TRBJ1-2
d_gene: -
CDR3aa: CASSEPGRGSGFGYTF

v_gene: TRBV30
j_gene: TRBJ2-7
d_gene: -
CDR3aa: CAWGSGSPYEQYF

v_gene: TRBV7-9
j_gene: TRBJ2-2
d_gene: -
CDR3aa: CASSPEVNTGELFF

v_gene: TRBV29-1
j_gene: TRBJ2-7
d_gene: -
CDR3aa: CSVEAPGDGGSSYEQYF

v_gene: TRBV29-1
j_gene: TRBJ2-2
d_gene: TRBD1
CDR3aa: CSVIKTGVDTGELFF

v_gene: TRBV6-2/TRBV6-3
j_gene: TRBJ2-1
d_gene: TRBD1
CDR3aa: CASSYSGQGVNEQFF

v_gene: TRBV7-9
j_gene: TRBJ2-7
d_gene: -
CDR3aa: CASSLLADYEQYF

v_gene: TRBV19
j_gene: TRBJ2-3
d_gene: TRBD2
CDR3aa: CASSSQTSGRENYSTDTQYF

v_gene: TRBV28
j_gene: TRBJ2-4
d_gene: -
CDR3aa: CASSFRPKNIQYF

v_gene: TRBV5-1
j_gene: TRBJ2-7
d_gene: TRBD2
CDR3aa: CASRGTSSYEQYF

v_gene: TRBV30
j_gene: TRBJ2-7
d_gene: -
CDR3aa: CAWSVEVTVSYEQYF

v_gene: TRBV29-1
j_gene: TRBJ2-3
d_gene: -
CDR3aa: CSVPDRSTDTQYF

v_gene: TRBV6-2/TRBV6-3
j_gene: TRBJ2-7
d_gene: -
CDR3aa: CASSYSWGPDYEQYF

v_gene: TRBV6-5
j_gene: TRBJ1-1
d_gene: -
CDR3aa: CASSYDPSTRRLNTEAFF

v_gene: TRBV12-3/TRBV12-4
j_gene: TRBJ1-1
d_gene: TRBD1
CDR3aa: CASSPGGGGGGLNTEAFF

v_gene: TRBV4-1
j_gene: TRBJ2-3
d_gene: -
CDR3aa: CASQGGADTQYF

v_gene: TRBV15
j_gene: TRBJ2-1
d_gene: -
CDR3aa: CATSSSSASSYNEQFF

v_gene: TRBV10-3
j_gene: TRBJ1-1
d_gene: -
CDR3aa: CAISEIALNTEAFF

v_gene: TRBV7-2
j_gene: TRBJ2-5
d_gene: -
CDR3aa: CASSSLTANQETQYF

v_gene: TRBV4-1
j_gene: TRBJ1-1
d_gene: TRBD1
CDR3aa: CASSQLMGTGRDTEAFF

v_gene: TRBV5-4
j_gene: TRBJ1-2
d_gene: TRBD1
CDR3aa: CASSPAGTDHYGYTF

v_gene: TRBV9
j_gene: TRBJ2-7
d_gene: -
CDR3aa: CASSVGFGLSSYEQYF

v_gene: TRBV30
j_gene: TRBJ2-3
d_gene: -
CDR3aa: CAWSEGGRAKDTQYF

v_gene: TRBV2
j_gene: TRBJ2-7
d_gene: -
CDR3aa: CASSEMGLGNEQYF

v_gene: TRBV5-1
j_gene: TRBJ1-2
d_gene: -
CDR3aa: CASSLTNYGYTF

v_gene: TRBV5-1
j_gene: TRBJ1-2
d_gene: -
CDR3aa: CASSFRGRDGYTF

v_gene: TRBV7-2
j_gene: TRBJ2-3
d_gene: TRBD2
CDR3aa: CASSRGLAGTDTQYF

v_gene: TRBV7-8
j_gene: TRBJ2-2
d_gene: -
CDR3aa: CASSPTEYTGELFF